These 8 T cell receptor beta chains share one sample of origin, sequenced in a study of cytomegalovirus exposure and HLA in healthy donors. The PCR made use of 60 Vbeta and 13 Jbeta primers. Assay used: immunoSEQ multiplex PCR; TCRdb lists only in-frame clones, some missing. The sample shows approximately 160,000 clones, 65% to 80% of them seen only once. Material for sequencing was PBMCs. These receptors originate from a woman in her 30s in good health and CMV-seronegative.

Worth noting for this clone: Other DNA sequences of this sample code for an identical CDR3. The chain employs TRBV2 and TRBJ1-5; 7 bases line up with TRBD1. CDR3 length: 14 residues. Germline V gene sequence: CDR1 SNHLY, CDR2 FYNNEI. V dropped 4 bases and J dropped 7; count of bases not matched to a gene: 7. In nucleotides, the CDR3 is TGTGCCAGCAGTGGCCAGGGGGTTGGACAGCCCCAGCATTTT. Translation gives CASSGQGVGQPQHF.

The DNA of the CDR3 is TGTGCCAGCAGTTGGACACCTATCCAGAGCACAGATACGCAGTATTTT. Its translation is CASSWTPIQSTDTQYF. The chain employs TRBV6-5 and TRBJ2-3; a weak D match, TRBD1 (5 bases). V lost 4 bases and J lost 0, with 14 bases in between. CDR3 size: 16 residues. The germline gives CDR1 MNHEY, CDR2 SVGAGI.

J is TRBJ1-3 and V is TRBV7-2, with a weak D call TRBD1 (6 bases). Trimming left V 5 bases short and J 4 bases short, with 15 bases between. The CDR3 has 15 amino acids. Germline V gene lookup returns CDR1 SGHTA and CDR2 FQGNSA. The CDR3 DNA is TGTGCCAGCAGCACGGGGCAGGGGATAGGAAACACCATATATTTT. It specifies CASSTGQGIGNTIYF.

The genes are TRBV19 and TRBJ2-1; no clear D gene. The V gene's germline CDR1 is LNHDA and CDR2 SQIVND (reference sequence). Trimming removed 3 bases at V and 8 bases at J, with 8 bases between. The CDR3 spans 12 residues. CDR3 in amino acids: CASSMLGYEQFF. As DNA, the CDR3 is TGTGCCAGTAGTATGTTGGGCTATGAGCAGTTCTTC.

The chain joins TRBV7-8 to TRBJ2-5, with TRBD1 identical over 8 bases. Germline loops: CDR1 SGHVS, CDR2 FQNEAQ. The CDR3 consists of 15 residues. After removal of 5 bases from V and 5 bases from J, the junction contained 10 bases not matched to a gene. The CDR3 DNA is TGTGCCAGCAGCCTGTCCAGGGGGCCTTTGGAGACCCAGTACTTC. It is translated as CASSLSRGPLETQYF.

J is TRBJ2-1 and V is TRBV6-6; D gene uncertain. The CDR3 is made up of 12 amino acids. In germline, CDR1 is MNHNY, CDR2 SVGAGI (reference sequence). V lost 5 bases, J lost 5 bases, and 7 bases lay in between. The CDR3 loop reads CASSPGNNEQFF. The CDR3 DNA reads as TGTGCCAGCAGTCCCGGTAACAATGAGCAGTTCTTC.

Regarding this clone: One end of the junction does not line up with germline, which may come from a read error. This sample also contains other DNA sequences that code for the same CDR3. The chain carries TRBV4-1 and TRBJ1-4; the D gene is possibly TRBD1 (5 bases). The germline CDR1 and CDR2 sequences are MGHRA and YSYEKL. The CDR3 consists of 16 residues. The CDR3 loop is CASSTLKAGEGEKLFF. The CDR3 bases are TGCGCCAGCAGCACCTTAAAGGCGGGGGAGGGTGAAAAGCTGTTTTTT.

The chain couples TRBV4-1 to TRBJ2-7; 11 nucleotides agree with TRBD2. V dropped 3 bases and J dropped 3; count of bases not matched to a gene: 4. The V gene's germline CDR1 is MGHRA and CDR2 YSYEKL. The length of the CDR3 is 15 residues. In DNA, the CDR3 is TGCGCCAGCAGCCAGCTGACTAGCGGGGACTACGAGCAGTACTTC. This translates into CASSQLTSGDYEQYF.